In this sample, the clone carrying this T cell receptor (beta chain) turned up a few times. What it binds is not known. The investigators reverse transcribed all of the isolated RNA, so they sequenced expressed TCRB transcripts. The protocol was immunoSEQ multiplex PCR, while the TCRdb copy is restricted to in-frame clones and leaves out a portion. The data show about 340,000 clones, with less than 15% seen just once and over 0.014% held by the top ten. These data are taken from a study of beta chain features in type 1 diabetes. Study outcomes and limitations: There was a moderate but significant shortening of TCRB CDR3s in all four CD4+ subsets of Type 1 diabetes patients. Resolution of whether HLA type affects TCRB rearrangement was not achieved here. Naive, central memory and Treg TCRB repertoires appeared more alike in patients than in healthy donors. The study found fewer insertions and more deletions at VDJ junctions in type 1 diabetes patients. Overrepresentation of cells with high TCR expression could result from cDNA sequencing.

Per germline, CDR1 SQVTM and CDR2 ANQGSEA. The CDR3 contains 12 residues. V dropped 5 bases and J dropped 3 bases, with 10 bases sitting between them. The TCR was taken from a woman aged 18-29 years with type 1 diabetes. V usage is TRBV29-1 and J usage is TRBJ2-5, with D tentatively TRBD1 (5 bases). The source material was naive CD4+ T cells from blood. CDR3 loop: CSVRRVEETQYF. DNA for the CDR3: TGCAGCGTTCGCAGGGTAGAAGAGACCCAGTACTTC.